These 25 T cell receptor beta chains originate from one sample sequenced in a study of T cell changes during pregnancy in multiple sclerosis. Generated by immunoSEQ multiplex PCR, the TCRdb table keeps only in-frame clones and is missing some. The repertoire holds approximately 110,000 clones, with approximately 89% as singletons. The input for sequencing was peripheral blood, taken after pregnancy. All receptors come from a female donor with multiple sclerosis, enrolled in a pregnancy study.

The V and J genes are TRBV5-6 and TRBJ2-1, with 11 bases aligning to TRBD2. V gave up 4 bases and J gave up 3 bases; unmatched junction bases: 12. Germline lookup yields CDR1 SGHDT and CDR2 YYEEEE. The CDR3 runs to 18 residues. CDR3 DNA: TGTGCCAGCAGCCCCGGGACAGTAGCGGGGGGGAACTACAATGAGCAGTTCTTC. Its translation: CASSPGTVAGGNYNEQFF.

CDR3 residues: CASSAYRGAGSYNEQFF. The CDR3 DNA sequence: TGTGCCAGCAGCGCCTACAGGGGGGCTGGGTCCTACAATGAGCAGTTCTTC. The V and J genes are TRBV5-6 and TRBJ2-1; the match to TRBD1 covers 8 bases. With 4 bases clipped from V and 1 base from J, the junction kept 10 bases outside the gene matches. Germline loops: CDR1 SGHDT, CDR2 YYEEEE. The CDR3 covers 17 residues.

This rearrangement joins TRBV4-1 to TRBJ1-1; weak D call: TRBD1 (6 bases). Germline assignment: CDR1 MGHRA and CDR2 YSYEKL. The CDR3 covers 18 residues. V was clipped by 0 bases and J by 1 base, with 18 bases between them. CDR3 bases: TGCGCCAGCAGCCAAGATAGGGGGAACAGGGCGGGGAACACTGAAGCTTTCTTT. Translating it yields CASSQDRGNRAGNTEAFF.

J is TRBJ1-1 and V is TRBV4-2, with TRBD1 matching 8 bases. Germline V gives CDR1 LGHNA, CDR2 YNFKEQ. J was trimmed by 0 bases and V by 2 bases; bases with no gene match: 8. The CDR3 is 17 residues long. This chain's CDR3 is CASSQTRQGALNTEAFF. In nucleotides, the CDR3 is TGTGCCAGCAGCCAAACTAGGCAGGGGGCTTTGAACACTGAAGCTTTCTTT.

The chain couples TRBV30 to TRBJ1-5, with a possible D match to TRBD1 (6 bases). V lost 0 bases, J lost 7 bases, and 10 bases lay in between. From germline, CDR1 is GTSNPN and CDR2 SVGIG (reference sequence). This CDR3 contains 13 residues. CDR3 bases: TGTGCCTGGAGTGTAGGGGGAGACCAGCCCCAGCATTTT. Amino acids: CAWSVGGDQPQHF. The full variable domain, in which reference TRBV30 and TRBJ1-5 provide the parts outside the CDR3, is SQTIHQWPATLVQPVGSPLSLECTVEGTSNPNLYWYRQAAGRGLQLLFYSVGIGQISSEVPQNLSASRPQDRQFILSSKKLLLSDSGFYLCAWSVGGDQPQHFGDGTRLSIL.

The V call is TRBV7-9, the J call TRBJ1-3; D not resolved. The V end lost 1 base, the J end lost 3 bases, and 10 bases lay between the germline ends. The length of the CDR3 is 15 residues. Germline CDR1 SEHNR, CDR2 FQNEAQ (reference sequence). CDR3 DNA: TGTGCCAGCAGCTTAGTTTCCGTCCGTGGAAACACCATATATTTT. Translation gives CASSLVSVRGNTIYF.

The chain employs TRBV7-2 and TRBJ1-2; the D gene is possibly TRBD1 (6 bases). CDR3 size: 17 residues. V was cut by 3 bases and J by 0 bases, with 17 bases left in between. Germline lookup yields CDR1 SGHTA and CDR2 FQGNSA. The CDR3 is CASSFSGHLSTNYGYTF. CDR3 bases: TGTGCCAGCAGCTTCTCGGGACACTTATCAACTAACTATGGCTACACCTTC.

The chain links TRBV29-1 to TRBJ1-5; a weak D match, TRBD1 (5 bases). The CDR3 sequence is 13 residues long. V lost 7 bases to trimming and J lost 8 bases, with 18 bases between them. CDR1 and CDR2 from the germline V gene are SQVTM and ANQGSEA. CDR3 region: CSALRAVGEPQHF. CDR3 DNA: TGCAGCGCCCTTCGGGCGGTAGGGGAGCCCCAGCATTTT.

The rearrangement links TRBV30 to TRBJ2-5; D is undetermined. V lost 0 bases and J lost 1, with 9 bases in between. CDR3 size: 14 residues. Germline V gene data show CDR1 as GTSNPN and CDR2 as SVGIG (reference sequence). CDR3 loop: CAWSVPGAQETQYF. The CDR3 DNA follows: TGTGCCTGGAGTGTACCGGGTGCCCAAGAGACCCAGTACTTC.

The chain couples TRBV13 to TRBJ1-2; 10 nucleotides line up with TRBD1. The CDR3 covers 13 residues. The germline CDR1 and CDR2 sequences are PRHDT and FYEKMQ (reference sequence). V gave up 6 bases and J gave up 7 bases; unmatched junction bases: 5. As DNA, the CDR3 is TGTGCCAGCAGGCGACAGGGGGCAGGTGGCTACACCTTC. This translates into CASRRQGAGGYTF.

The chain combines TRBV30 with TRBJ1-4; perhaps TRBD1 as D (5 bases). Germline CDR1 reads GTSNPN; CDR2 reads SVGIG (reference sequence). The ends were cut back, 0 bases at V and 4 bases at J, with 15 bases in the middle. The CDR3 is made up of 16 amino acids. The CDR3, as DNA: TGTGCCTGGAGTGTAGGACACTCCACGGGTAATGAAAAACTGTTTTTT. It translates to CAWSVGHSTGNEKLFF.

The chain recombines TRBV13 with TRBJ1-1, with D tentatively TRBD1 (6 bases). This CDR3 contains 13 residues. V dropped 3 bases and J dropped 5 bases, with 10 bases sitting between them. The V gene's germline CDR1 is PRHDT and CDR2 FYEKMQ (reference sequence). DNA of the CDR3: TGTGCCAGCAGCTTTAACAGGGTTACTGAAGCTTTCTTT. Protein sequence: CASSFNRVTEAFF. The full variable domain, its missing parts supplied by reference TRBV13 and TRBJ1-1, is AAGVIQSPRHLIKEKRETATLKCYPIPRHDTVYWYQQGPGQDPQFLISFYEKMQSDKGSIPDRFSAQQFSDYHSELNMSSLELGDSALYFCASSFNRVTEAFFGQGTRLTVV.

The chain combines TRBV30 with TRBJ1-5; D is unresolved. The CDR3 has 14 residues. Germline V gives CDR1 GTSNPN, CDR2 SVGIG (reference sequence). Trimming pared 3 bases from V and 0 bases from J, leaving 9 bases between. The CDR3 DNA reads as TGTGCCTGGAGGGAACGGGGTAGCAATCAGCCCCAGCATTTT. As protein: CAWRERGSNQPQHF.

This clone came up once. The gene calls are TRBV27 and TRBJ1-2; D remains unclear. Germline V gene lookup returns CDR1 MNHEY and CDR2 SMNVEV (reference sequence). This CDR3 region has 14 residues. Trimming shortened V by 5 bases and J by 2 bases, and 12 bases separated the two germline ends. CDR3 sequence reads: CASSRSSPNYGYTF. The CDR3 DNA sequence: TGTGCCAGCAGTCGCTCGAGCCCCAACTATGGCTACACCTTC.

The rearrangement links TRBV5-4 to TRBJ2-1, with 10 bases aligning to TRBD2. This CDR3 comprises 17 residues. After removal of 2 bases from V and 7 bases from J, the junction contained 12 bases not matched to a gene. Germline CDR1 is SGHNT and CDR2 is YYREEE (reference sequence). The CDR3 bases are TGTGCCAGCAGCTTCGGGGATAGCGGGGGGCGTTTTAATGAGCAGTTCTTC. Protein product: CASSFGDSGGRFNEQFF.

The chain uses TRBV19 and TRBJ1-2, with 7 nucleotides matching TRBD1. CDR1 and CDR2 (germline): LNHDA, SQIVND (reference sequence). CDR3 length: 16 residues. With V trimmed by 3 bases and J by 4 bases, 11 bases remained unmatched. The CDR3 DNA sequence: TGTGCCAGTAGTATCCAACTAGACAGGGCGGGCTATGGCTACACCTTC. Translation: CASSIQLDRAGYGYTF.

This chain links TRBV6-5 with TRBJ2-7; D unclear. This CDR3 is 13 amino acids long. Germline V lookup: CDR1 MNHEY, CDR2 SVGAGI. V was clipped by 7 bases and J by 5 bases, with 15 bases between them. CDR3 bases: TGTGCCAGCAAAAACCTAGAGATCCACGAGCAGTACTTC. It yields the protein CASKNLEIHEQYF.

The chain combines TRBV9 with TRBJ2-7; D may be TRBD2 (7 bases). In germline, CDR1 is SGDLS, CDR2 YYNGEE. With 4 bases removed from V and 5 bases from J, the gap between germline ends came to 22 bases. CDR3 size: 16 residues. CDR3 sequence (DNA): TGTGCCAGCAGCCCCCCCGGGGGGCCATTGAGGAACGAGCAGTACTTC. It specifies CASSPPGGPLRNEQYF.

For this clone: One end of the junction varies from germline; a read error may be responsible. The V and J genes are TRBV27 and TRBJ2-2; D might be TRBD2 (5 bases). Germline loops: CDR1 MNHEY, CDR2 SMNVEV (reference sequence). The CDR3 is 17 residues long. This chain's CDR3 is CASSFAVGVLNPGELFF. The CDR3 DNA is TGTGCCAGCAGTTTTGCGGTCGGGGTCCTGAACCCCGGGGAGCTGTTTTTT.

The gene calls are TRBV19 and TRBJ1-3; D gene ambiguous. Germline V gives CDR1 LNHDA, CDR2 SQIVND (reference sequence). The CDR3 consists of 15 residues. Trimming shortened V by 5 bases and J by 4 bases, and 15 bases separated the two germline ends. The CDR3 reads CASSGGTGFGNTIYF. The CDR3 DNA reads TGTGCCAGTAGTGGAGGAACGGGGTTCGGAAACACCATATATTTT.

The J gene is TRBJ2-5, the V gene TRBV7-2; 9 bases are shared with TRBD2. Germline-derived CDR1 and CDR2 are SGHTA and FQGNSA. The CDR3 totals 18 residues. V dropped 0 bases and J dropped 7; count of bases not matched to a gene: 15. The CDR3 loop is CASSLAPLSSGALGTQYF. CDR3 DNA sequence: TGTGCCAGCAGCTTAGCGCCTCTTTCTAGCGGGGCCCTAGGGACCCAGTACTTC.

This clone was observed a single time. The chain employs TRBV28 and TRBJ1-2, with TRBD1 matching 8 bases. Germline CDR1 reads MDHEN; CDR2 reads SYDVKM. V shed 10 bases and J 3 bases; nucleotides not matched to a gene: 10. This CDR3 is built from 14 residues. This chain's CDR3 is CATRAGGAYYGYTF. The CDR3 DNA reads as TGTGCCACCAGGGCAGGGGGCGCTTACTATGGCTACACCTTC.

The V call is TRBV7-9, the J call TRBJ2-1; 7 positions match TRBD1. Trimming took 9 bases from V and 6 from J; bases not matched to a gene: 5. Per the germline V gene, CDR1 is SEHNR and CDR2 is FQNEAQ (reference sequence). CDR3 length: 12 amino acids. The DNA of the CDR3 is TGTGCCAGTCGGACAGGCGGCAATGAGCAGTTCTTC. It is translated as CASRTGGNEQFF.

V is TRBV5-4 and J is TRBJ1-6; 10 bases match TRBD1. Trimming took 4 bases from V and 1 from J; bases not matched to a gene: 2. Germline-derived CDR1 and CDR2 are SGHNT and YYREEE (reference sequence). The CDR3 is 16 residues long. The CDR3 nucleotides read TGTGCCAGCAGCAGGGACAGGGGATCCTATAATTCACCCCTCCACTTT. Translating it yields CASSRDRGSYNSPLHF.

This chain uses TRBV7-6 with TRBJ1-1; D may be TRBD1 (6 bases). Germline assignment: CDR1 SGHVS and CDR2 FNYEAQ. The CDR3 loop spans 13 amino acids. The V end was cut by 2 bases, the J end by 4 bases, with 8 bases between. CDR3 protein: CASSLYRATEAFF. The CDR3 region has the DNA TGTGCCAGCAGCTTATACAGGGCCACTGAAGCTTTCTTT.